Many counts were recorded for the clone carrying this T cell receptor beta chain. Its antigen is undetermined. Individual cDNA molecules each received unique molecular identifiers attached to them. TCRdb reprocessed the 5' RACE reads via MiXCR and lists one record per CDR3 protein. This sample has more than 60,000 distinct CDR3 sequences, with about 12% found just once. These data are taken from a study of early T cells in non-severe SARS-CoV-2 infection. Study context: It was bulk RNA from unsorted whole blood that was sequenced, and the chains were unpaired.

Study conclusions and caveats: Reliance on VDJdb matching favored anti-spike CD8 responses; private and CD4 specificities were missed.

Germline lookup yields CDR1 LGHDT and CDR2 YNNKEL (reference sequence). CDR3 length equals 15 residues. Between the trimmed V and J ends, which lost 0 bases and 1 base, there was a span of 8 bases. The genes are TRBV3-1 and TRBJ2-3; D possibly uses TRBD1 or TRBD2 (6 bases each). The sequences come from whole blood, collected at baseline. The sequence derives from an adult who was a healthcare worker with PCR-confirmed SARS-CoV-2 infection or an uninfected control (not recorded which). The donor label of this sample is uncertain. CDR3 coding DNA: TGTGCCAGCAGCCAAGACGGGGGCGGCACAGATACGCAGTATTTT. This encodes CASSQDGGGTDTQYF.